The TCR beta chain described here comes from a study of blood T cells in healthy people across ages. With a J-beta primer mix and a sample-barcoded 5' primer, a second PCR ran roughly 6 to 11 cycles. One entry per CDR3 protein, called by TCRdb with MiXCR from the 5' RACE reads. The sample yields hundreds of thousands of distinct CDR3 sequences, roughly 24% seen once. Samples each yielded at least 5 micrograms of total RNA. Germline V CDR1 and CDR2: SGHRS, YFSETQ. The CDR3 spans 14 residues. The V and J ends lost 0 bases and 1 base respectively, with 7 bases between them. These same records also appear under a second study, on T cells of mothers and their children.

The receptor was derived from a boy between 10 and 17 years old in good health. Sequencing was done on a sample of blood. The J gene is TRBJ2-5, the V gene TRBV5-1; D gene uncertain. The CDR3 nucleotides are TGCGCCAGCAGCTTGGAACCCTCCCAAGAGACCCAGTACTTC. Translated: CASSLEPSQETQYF.